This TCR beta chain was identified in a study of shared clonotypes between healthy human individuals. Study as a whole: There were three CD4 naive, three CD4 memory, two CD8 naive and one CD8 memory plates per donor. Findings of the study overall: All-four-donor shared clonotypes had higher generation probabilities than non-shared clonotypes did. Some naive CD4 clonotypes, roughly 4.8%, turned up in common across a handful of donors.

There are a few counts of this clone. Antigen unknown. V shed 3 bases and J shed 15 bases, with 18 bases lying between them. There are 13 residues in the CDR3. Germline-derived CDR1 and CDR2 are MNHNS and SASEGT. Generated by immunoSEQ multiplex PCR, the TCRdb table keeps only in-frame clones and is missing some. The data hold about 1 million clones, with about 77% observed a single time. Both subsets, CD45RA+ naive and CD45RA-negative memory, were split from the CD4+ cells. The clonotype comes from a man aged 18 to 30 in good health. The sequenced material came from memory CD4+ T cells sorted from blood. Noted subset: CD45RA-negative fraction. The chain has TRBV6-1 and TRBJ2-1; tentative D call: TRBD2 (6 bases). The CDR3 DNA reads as TGTGCCAGCAGTGAGTTTTCGAGACTAGAACTGTTCTTC. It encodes CASSEFSRLELFF.